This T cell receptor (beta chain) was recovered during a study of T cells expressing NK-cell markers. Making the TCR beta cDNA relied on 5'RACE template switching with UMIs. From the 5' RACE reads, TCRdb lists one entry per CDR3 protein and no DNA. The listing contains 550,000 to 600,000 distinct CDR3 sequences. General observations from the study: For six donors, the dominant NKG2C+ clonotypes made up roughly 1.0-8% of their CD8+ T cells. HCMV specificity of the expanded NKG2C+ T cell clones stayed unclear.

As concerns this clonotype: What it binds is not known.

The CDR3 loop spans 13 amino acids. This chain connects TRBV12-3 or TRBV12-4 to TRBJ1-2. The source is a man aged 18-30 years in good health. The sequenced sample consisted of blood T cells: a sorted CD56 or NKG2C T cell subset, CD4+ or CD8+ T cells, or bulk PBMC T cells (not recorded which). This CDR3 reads CASSLPVEEGYTF.